This T cell receptor (beta chain) was recorded in a study of blood T cell repertoires in COVID-19 (dated by TCRdb to about 2020). General notes on the study: Samples covering the acute and convalescent phases of COVID-19 were provided by collaborators in the United States, Italy and Spain. Where HLA class I and class II types were available, the types were taken from metadata supplied by the sample provider, not from assay-based typing. A freely available public database, intended as a resource for researchers studying the immune response to SARS-CoV-2, is where the repertoires were released. Samples were obtained from the ongoing ImmuneRACE study (first 160 participants) and from some 1,300 subjects provided by 6 global collaborators. Deeply sampled blood TCRbeta repertoires from subjects exposed to, actively infected with, or recovered from COVID-19 were included in the dataset. The prospective study material was composed of cDNA or gDNA derived from T cells, B-cell-depleted T cells, or PBMCs. The sample metadata nearly always contained a de-identified subject ID, COVID-19 status, age in years and sex.

V loses 5 bases at its end and J loses 5 bases; junction bases beyond the gene matches: 11. CDR1 and CDR2 are read off the germline V gene (reference sequence) as PRHDT and FYEKMQ. Measured from the cysteine to the phenylalanine, the CDR3 is 16 residues long. The read is trimmed to its CDR3 DNA, 48 bases read in frame from base 1. For this clone: It lacks a known antigen. Within one base of it there is no much larger clone, and no base qualities were kept.

The collaborating institutions used their own protocols to collect whole blood in K2EDTA tubes. For TCRbeta analysis, collaborator samples were shipped as frozen whole blood, as isolated PBMCs, or as DNA extracted from either sample type. The paper as a whole reports these results and caveats: The quantity of clinical and demographic metadata differed by source and by participant and was supplied without curation.

TCRbeta CDR3 regions were amplified from genomic DNA using the immunoSEQ Assay, a bias-controlled multiplex PCR. Turning to the authors' computational methods: The number of nucleated cells in each sample was estimated by amplification of reference gene primers within the assay. Sequence reads were collapsed and filtered to measure the absolute abundance of every unique TCRbeta CDR3 rearrangement. For each sample, productive Simpson clonality was calculated as the square root of Simpson's diversity index over productive rearrangements. Drawn from immuneACCESS, this table holds only the in-frame rearrangements with V and J called that TCRdb kept. Clones are partly lost; checked studies trace under half to an unresolved V gene and leave the rest unexplained. Clone size and the V and J calls come from that table; the DNA yielded D and trimming. The sample includes about 24,000 clones, with 75% to 90% observed a single time. Of the sample, around 30% is held by the ten largest clones.

In this chain, TRBV13 is recombined with TRBJ2-3, with TRBD2 identical over 9 junction bases. Sequences were obtained from peripheral blood. The origin of this receptor is a woman in her 70s with active COVID-19. CDR3 sequence: CASSVSGGPAGDTQYF. The sequence in DNA is TGTGCCAGCAGCGTTAGCGGGGGCCCGGCTGGAGATACGCAGTATTTT.